What follows describes a single T cell receptor beta chain. The data originate from a study of technical replicates of blood from a few donors. J was trimmed by 1 base and V by 0 bases; bases with no gene match: 3. The CDR3 runs 16 residues. Germline CDR1 and CDR2: SGHNT and YYREEE (reference sequence). Assay used: immunoSEQ multiplex PCR; TCRdb lists only in-frame clones, some missing. The data hold about 59,000 clones, with approximately 83% observed a single time. This TCR derives from a human donor in good health. Some clones in this sample may be carry-over from other donors' samples. The chain couples TRBV5-4 to TRBJ2-2; the match to TRBD2 covers 7 bases. Sequences were obtained from PBMCs. In DNA, the CDR3 is TGTGCCAGCAGCTTGGGCCAGCGGGGGAACACCGGGGAGCTGTTTTTT. Encoded protein: CASSLGQRGNTGELFF. Based on the CDR3 plus reference TRBV5-4 and TRBJ2-2, the full variable domain is ETGVTQSPTHLIKTRGQQVTLRCSSQSGHNTVSWYQQALGQGPQFIFQYYREEENGRGNFPPRFSGLQFPNYSSELNVNALELDDSALYLCASSLGQRGNTGELFFGEGSRLTVL.